A selection of T cell receptor beta chains follows, all from one sample in a study of CD4+ T cells in melanoma. TCRdb's copy holds only in-frame clones and misses some; the assay was immunoSEQ multiplex PCR. The sample yields roughly 15,000 clones, 60% to 75% seen once. Source material: cells from a culture (not recorded whether cultured in vitro). These receptors all stem from a human donor with melanoma. The CDR3 runs from the conserved cysteine through the conserved F or W. A D gene is named only where the DNA matches it firmly. Size values are once, few and many counts, or a class for expanded clones, and some rows have none.

TRBJ1-6	TRBV30	NA	NA	CAWTPQDRDSPLHF	TGTGCCTGGACCCCCCAGGATAGGGATTCACCCCTCCACTTT
TRBJ2-1	TRBV14	NA	TRBD1	CASSRGTGGWYEQFF	TGTGCCAGCAGCCGCGGGACAGGAGGGTGGTATGAGCAGTTCTTC
TRBJ1-2	TRBV6-1	NA	NA	CASSERHPLNYGYTF	TGTGCCAGCAGTGAGCGGCACCCACTTAACTATGGCTACACCTTC
TRBJ1-2	TRBV25-1	NA	NA	CASSEVERSGYTF	TGTGCCAGCAGTGAGGTGGAGAGAAGCGGCTACACCTTC
TRBJ1-4	TRBV30	few	NA	CAWGGKATNEKLFF	TGTGCCTGGGGGGGAAAAGCAACTAATGAAAAACTGTTTTTT
TRBJ1-3	TRBV29-1	NA	NA	CSGGGGVTGNTIYF	TGCAGCGGGGGGGGTGGAGTGACTGGAAACACCATATATTTT
TRBJ1-5	TRBV6-4	few	TRBD1	CASGTGGNQPQHF	TGTGCCAGTGGTACAGGGGGCAATCAGCCCCAGCATTTT
TRBJ2-4	TRBV23-1	NA	NA	CASSQSALIAKNIQYF	TGCGCCAGCAGTCAATCCGCCCTAATAGCCAAAAACATTCAGTACTTC
TRBJ1-1	TRBV30	few	NA	CAWSRRITEAFF	TGTGCCTGGAGTCGAAGAATCACTGAAGCTTTCTTT
TRBJ2-3	TRBV4-2	NA	TRBD2	CASSHLAGPNTDTQYF	TGTGCCAGCAGCCATTTAGCGGGCCCGAACACAGATACGCAGTATTTT
TRBJ2-5	TRBV11-1	NA	TRBD2	CASSPRLAEETQYF	TGTGCCAGCAGCCCTAGACTAGCGGAAGAGACCCAGTACTTC
TRBJ2-2	TRBV5-1	NA	TRBD1	CATTAEPGGKTGELFF	TGCGCCACCACCGCCGAGCCAGGGGGCAAAACCGGGGAGCTGTTTTTT
TRBJ1-1	TRBV18	NA	NA	CASSPNRENTEAFF	TGTGCCAGCTCACCAAACAGGGAGAACACTGAAGCTTTCTTT
TRBJ2-5	TRBV7-9	few	NA	CASSFSSQETQYF	TGTGCCAGCAGCTTTAGCAGTCAAGAGACCCAGTACTTC
TRBJ1-1	TRBV13	NA	NA	CASGRVELYTEAFF	TGTGCCAGCGGCAGGGTCGAGTTGTACACTGAAGCTTTCTTT
TRBJ1-2	TRBV5-5	NA	NA	CASSYPGRAKGYTF	TGTGCCAGCAGCTATCCTGGCAGGGCTAAGGGCTACACCTTC
TRBJ2-1	TRBV7-8	once	TRBD2	CASSLVAGGLNEQFF	TGTGCCAGCAGCTTAGTAGCGGGGGGGCTCAATGAGCAGTTCTTC
TRBJ1-2	TRBV6-1	NA	NA	CASRGAGPDYGYTF	TGTGCCAGCAGGGGGGCAGGGCCAGACTATGGCTACACCTTC
TRBJ2-7	TRBV7-2	few	NA	CASSLRGSLRYF	TGTGCCAGCAGCTTAAGGGGCTCTCTCCGGTACTTC
TRBJ1-5	TRBV5-8	few	TRBD1	CASSFKSGQRNQPQHF	TGTGCCAGCAGCTTTAAGTCGGGACAGCGCAATCAGCCCCAGCATTTT
TRBJ1-6	TRBV7-3	NA	NA	CASSFESNSPLHF	TGTGCCAGCAGCTTCGAGTCGAATTCACCCCTCCACTTT
TRBJ2-7	TRBV9	NA	NA	CASSVGQGNEQYF	TGTGCCAGCAGCGTAGGGCAGGGAAACGAGCAGTACTTC
TRBJ2-3	TRBV6-5	NA	NA	CASGGSSSTDTQYF	TGTGCCAGCGGGGGATCCTCTAGCACAGATACGCAGTATTTT
TRBJ1-6	TRBV2	medium-sized	NA	CASRDLTPLHF	TGTGCCAGCAGGGACCTTACACCCCTCCACTTT
TRBJ1-2	TRBV7-3	NA	NA	CASSPTGANYGYTF	TGTGCCAGCAGCCCCACGGGGGCTAACTATGGCTACACCTTC
TRBJ2-1	TRBV7-2	NA	NA	CASSLDRLELNEQFF	TGTGCCAGCAGCTTAGATAGGCTAGAGTTGAATGAGCAGTTCTTC
TRBJ2-5	TRBV6-5	NA	NA	CASSYTRGVAQYF	TGTGCCAGCAGTTACACTCGGGGAGTGGCCCAGTACTTC